The rows below give T cell receptor beta chains drawn from one sample of a study of blood T cell repertoires in COVID-19. Sequencing was performed with immunoSEQ multiplex PCR; in TCRdb, only in-frame clones are kept and a portion is missing. Here the sample spans approximately 140,000 clones, roughly 90% being singletons. The specimen was PBMCs or T cells enriched from blood (not recorded which). These receptors all come from a woman aged 25 to 45 with acute COVID-19. Both conserved end residues are part of each CDR3. A D gene is named only where the DNA matches it firmly. Not every row has a clone size; where given, it reads once, few, many or a size class.

>TRBD1|NA|TRBV18|TRBJ2-7
TGTGCCAGCTCACCACGTCCTGGGACAGGGGGCGACCTTTGGAGCGGCGAGCAGTACTTC
CASSPRPGTGGDLWSGEQYF
>NA|NA|TRBV30|TRBJ2-1
TGTGCCTGGAGTGTACCCCTCAGACTTGGGCGGGCAACCAATGAGCAGTTCTTC
CAWSVPLRLGRATNEQFF
>TRBD2|once|TRBV10-2|TRBJ2-7
TGCGCCAGCAGTGAGTCGACGGGACTAGCGGGAGGCCCGAGACCCTACGAGCAGTACTTC
CASSESTGLAGGPRPYEQYF
>TRBD1|NA|TRBV5-6|TRBJ1-2
TGTGCCAGCAGCTTTCGGACAGGGGATCTCTATGGCTACACCTTC
CASSFRTGDLYGYTF
>NA|NA|TRBV10-3|TRBJ1-1
TGTGCCATCAGTGGAACAGGTTTGGGAACAACTGAAGCTTTCTTT
CAISGTGLGTTEAFF
>NA|NA|TRBV19|TRBJ2-3
TGTGCCAGTAGTCCAAGCTATACGCTGGGCACAGATACGCAGTATTTT
CASSPSYTLGTDTQYF
>NA|once|TRBV27|TRBJ1-4
TGTGCCAGCAGTTCCAGGGCACCTAATGAAAAACTGTTTTTT
CASSSRAPNEKLFF
>NA|NA|TRBV4-2|TRBJ2-1
TGTGCCAGCAGCCAAGATAAGGGGGAGGGAGGTAATGAGCAGTTCTTC
CASSQDKGEGGNEQFF
>NA|NA|TRBV28|TRBJ2-7
TGTGCCAGCCGACAGGACTCCTACGAGCAGTACTTC
CASRQDSYEQYF
>TRBD1|NA|TRBV5-4|TRBJ1-4
TGTGCCAGCAGACAGGGGACCTCTAATGAAAAACTGTTTTTT
CASRQGTSNEKLFF
>NA|NA|TRBV24-1|TRBJ1-5
TGTGCCACCAGTGACAGGGTTAGCAATCAGCCCCAGCATTTT
CATSDRVSNQPQHF
>TRBD1|once|TRBV7-8|TRBJ2-7
TGTGCCAGCAGCTTATCAAGACAGGGGGGAGGCTACGAGCAGTACTTC
CASSLSRQGGGYEQYF
>TRBD1|NA|TRBV15|TRBJ1-6
TGTGCCACCAGCAGAGCCCTTACAGGGGCTGATTGGCCCCTCCACTTT
CATSRALTGADWPLHF
>NA|NA|TRBV3-1/TRBV3-2|TRBJ1-2
TGTGCCAGCAGCCTTGGGCCCGGAGGCTACACCTTC
CASSLGPGGYTF
>NA|NA|TRBV27|TRBJ1-4
TGTGCCAGCAGTATGAGGACAGCAACTAATGAAAAACTGTTTTTT
CASSMRTATNEKLFF
>NA|NA|TRBV12-3/TRBV12-4|TRBJ2-7
TGTGCCAGCAGTTCGAGCTCCTACGAGCAGTACTTC
CASSSSSYEQYF
>NA|NA|TRBV9|TRBJ2-1
TGTGCCAGCAGCGTAGGGGGGGAGAACAATGAGCAGTTCTTC
CASSVGGENNEQFF
>TRBD2|NA|TRBV19|TRBJ2-2
TGTGCCAGTAGTAGGTCCGGCGGGAGAGGCACCGGGGAGCTGTTTTTT
CASSRSGGRGTGELFF
>NA|NA|TRBV6-1|TRBJ1-2
TGTGCCAGCAGTGAAGACAGAGAGCCGCCCTATGGCTACACCTTC
CASSEDREPPYGYTF
>NA|NA|TRBV10-3|TRBJ2-7
TGTGCCATCAGTGAGTCCGCGACACCCTCCTACGAGCAGTACTTC
CAISESATPSYEQYF
>NA|NA|TRBV9|TRBJ2-2
TGTGCCAGCCGACTAGGGTCCGGGGAGCTGTTTTTT
CASRLGSGELFF
>NA|NA|TRBV9|TRBJ1-1
TGTGCCAGCAGCGTTTCGGTTATGAACACTGAAGCTTTCTTT
CASSVSVMNTEAFF
>NA|NA|TRBV21-1|TRBJ2-2
TGTGCCAGCAGCACGCATCGAGTCTTTGCGGGGAGTACGAACACCGGGGAGCTGTTTTTT
CASSTHRVFAGSTNTGELFF
>NA|NA|TRBV7-2|TRBJ1-6
TGTGCCAGCAGCCCGGGGGGCAGGAATTCACCCCTCCACTTT
CASSPGGRNSPLHF
>NA|NA|TRBV7-2|TRBJ2-1
TGTGCCAGCAGACAACAACCTCTAAGGAGCTCCTACAATGAGCAGTTCTTC
CASRQQPLRSSYNEQFF
>TRBD1|NA|TRBV6-2/TRBV6-3|TRBJ1-4
TGTGCCAGCAGTAACGGACAGGCGACAACTAATGAAAAACTGTTTTTT
CASSNGQATTNEKLFF
>NA|NA|TRBV18|TRBJ2-5
TGTGCCAGCTCACCGTCATCGGGGCAAGAGACCCAGTACTTC
CASSPSSGQETQYF
>TRBD2|NA|TRBV28|TRBJ2-3
TGTGCCAGCAGTGAACCCACGACTTGGCTAGCGGGAGAGGGCACAGATACGCAGTATTTT
CASSEPTTWLAGEGTDTQYF
>NA|NA|TRBV18|TRBJ1-6
TGTGCCAGCTCACCACCGTCCGAGCCTCGTAATTCACCCCTCCACTTT
CASSPPSEPRNSPLHF
>TRBD2|NA|TRBV27|TRBJ2-7
TGTGCCAGCACTCGGACTAGCGGGAGGGGTGTTAGCTCCTACGAGCAGTACTTC
CASTRTSGRGVSSYEQYF
>TRBD1|NA|TRBV2|TRBJ1-4
TGTGCCAGCAGTGAGTTGACAGGGGGTAGAGAAAAACTGTTTTTT
CASSELTGGREKLFF
>TRBD1|NA|TRBV28|TRBJ2-5
TGTGCCAGCAGACGACAGGGGATTGAGACCCAGTACTTC
CASRRQGIETQYF
>NA|NA|TRBV19|TRBJ2-7
TGTGCCAGTAGTATAGGGTATAGCGGCTTCTACGAGCAGTACTTC
CASSIGYSGFYEQYF
>TRBD2|NA|TRBV15|TRBJ2-5
TGTGCCACCGGAACGGCGGGAGGGGGACAAGAGACCCAGTACTTC
CATGTAGGGQETQYF
>NA|NA|TRBV6-5|TRBJ1-5
TGTGCCAGCAGGACGAACCAGCAGCGGAATCAGCCCCAGCATTTT
CASRTNQQRNQPQHF
>TRBD1|NA|TRBV27|TRBJ1-2
TGTGCCAGCAGTTTCCGGGACAGGGGGCGCGGCTACACCTTC
CASSFRDRGRGYTF
>NA|NA|TRBV7-2|TRBJ1-2
TGTGCCAGCAGCTTACCGACAACCAGTTATAACTATGGCTACACCTTC
CASSLPTTSYNYGYTF
>NA|NA|TRBV10-3|TRBJ2-7
TGTGCCATCAGTGGGACTACAACCTACGAGCAGTACTTC
CAISGTTTYEQYF
>NA|NA|TRBV19|TRBJ1-2
TGTGCCAGTAGCCTTAGTCGTACCTATGGCTACACCTTC
CASSLSRTYGYTF
>NA|NA|TRBV2|TRBJ2-2
TGTGCCAGCAGCCGGACTGTGAACACCGGGGAGCTGTTTTTT
CASSRTVNTGELFF